The text below deals with one TCR beta chain. V gave up 1 base and J gave up 6 bases, with 20 bases separating them. CDR1 is SGHTA and CDR2 is FQGNSA in the germline V gene. There are 17 residues in the CDR3. This record comes from a study of cytotoxic CD8 clonotypes in ibrutinib-treated CLL. Study background: Once patients had received a median 12 months of treatment, range 6 to 36, response samples were obtained.

Produced via immunoSEQ multiplex PCR; TCRdb's table is partial and in-frame only. Among around 300,000 clones listed, almost 80% were seen once. This clonotype was sampled from a human donor with chronic lymphocytic leukemia. The chain links TRBV7-2 to TRBJ2-3; tentatively, D is TRBD2 (5 bases). The sample in question was PBMCs, obtained before ibrutinib treatment. The CDR3 here is CASSLVRGGGGMDTQYF. In DNA, the CDR3 is TGTGCCAGCAGCTTAGTACGTGGAGGAGGTGGGATGGATACGCAGTATTTT.